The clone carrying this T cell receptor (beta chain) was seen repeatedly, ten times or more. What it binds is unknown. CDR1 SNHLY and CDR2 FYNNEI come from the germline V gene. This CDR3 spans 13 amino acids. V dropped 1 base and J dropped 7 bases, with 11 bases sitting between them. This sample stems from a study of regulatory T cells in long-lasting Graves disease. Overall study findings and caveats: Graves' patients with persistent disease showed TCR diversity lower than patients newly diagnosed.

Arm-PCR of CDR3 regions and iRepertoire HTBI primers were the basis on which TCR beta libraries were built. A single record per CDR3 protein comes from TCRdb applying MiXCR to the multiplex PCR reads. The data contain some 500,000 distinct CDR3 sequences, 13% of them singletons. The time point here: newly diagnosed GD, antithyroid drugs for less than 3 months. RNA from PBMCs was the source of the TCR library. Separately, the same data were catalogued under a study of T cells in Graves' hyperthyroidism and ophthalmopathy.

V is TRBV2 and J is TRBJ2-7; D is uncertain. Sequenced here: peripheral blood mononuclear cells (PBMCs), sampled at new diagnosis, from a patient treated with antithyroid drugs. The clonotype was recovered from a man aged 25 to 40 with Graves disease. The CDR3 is CASSEGSPEEQYF. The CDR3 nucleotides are TGTGCCAGCAGTGAAGGGAGCCCCGAGGAGCAGTACTTC.